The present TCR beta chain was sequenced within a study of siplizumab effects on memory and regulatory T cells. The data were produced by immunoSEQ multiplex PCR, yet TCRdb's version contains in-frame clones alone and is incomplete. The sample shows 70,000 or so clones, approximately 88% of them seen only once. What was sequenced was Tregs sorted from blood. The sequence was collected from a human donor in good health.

The chain's CDR3 is CASRAGDEQFF. The DNA for the CDR3 is TGTGCCAGTCGGGCTGGTGATGAGCAGTTCTTC. This sequence joins TRBV6-6 and TRBJ2-1; D is unclear. The CDR3 loop spans 11 amino acids. The ends were cut back, 9 bases at V and 8 bases at J, with 11 bases in the middle. The V gene's germline CDR1 is MNHNY and CDR2 SVGAGI (reference sequence).